The present entry profiles one T cell receptor (beta chain) with its context. Relative to the germline gene, one junction end is altered; a read error may explain this. The sample is drawn from a study of blood T cell repertoires in COVID-19. In the study overall: The United States, Italy and Spain supplied acute and convalescent COVID-19 samples.

The method was immunoSEQ multiplex PCR; TCRdb's version includes in-frame clones alone and lacks a portion of them. The table has about 180,000 clones, approximately 88% seen once; the top ten hold under 4.5%. The V gene's germline CDR1 is SNHLY and CDR2 FYNNEI. The CDR3 spans 13 residues. The sequenced sample was peripheral blood. The receptor was derived from a woman aged 25 to 45 with acute or convalescent COVID-19. This sequence joins TRBV2 and TRBJ2-1, with 11 bases that match TRBD2. This chain's CDR3 is CASSGQLAGAVVF. CDR3 bases: TGTGCCAGCAGTGGGCAACTAGCGGGGGCAGTAGTCTTC.